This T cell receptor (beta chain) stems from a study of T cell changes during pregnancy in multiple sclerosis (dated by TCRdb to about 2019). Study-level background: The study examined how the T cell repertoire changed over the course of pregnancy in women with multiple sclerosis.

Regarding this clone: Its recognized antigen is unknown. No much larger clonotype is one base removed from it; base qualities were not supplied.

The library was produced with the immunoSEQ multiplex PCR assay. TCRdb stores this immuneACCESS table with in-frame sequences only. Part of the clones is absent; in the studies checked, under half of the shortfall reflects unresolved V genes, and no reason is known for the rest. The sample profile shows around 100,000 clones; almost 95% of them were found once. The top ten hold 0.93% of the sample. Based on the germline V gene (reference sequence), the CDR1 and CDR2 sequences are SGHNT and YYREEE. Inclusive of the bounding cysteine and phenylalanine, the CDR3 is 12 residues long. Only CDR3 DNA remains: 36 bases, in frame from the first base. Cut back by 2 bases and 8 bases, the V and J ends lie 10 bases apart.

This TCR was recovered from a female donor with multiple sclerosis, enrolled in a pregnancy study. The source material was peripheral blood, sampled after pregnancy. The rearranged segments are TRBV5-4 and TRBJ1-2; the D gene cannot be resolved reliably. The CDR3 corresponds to CASSFPLGGYTF. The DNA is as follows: TGTGCCAGCAGCTTCCCACTAGGCGGCTACACCTTC.